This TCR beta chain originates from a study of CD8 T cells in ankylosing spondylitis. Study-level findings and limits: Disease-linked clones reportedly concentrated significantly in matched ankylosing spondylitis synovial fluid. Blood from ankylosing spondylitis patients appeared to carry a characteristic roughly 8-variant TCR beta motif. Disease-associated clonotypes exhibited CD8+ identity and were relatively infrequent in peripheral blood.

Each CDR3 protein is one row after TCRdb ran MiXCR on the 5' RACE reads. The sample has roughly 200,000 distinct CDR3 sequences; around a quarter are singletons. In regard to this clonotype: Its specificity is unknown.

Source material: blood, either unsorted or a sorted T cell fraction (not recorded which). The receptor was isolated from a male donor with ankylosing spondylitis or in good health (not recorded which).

Here the CDR3 DNA reads TGTGCCAGCAGTCTACAGGGAAGATATGGCTACACCTTC. This gives the protein CASSLQGRYGYTF. The rearrangement links TRBV12-3 or TRBV12-4 to TRBJ1-2; D is possibly TRBD1 (6 bases). V was shortened by 5 bases and J by 5 bases, with 12 bases between the two germline ends. CDR3 length: 13 residues.